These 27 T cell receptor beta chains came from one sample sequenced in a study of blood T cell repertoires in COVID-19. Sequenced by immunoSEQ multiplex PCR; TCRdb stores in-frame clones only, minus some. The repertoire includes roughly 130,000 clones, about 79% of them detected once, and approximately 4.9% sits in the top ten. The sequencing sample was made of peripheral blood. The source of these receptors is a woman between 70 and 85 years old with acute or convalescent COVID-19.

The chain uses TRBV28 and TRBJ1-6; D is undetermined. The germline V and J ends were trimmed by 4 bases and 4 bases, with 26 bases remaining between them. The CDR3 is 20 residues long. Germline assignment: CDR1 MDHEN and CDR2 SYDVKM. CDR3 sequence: CASSSPRGGVIGFYNSPLHF. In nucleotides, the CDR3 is TGTGCCAGCAGTTCCCCCCGGGGAGGTGTAATCGGATTTTATAATTCACCCCTCCACTTT.

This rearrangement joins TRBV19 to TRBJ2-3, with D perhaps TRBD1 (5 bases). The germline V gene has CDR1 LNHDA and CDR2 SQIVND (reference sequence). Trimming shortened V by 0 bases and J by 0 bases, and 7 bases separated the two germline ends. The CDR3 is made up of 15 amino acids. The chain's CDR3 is CASSIDRASTDTQYF. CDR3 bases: TGTGCCAGTAGTATAGACAGGGCAAGCACAGATACGCAGTATTTT.

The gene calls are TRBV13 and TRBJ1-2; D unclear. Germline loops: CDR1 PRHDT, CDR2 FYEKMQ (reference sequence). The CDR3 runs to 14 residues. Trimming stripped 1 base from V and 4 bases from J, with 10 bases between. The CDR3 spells CASSLVPESYGYTF. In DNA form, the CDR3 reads TGTGCCAGCAGCTTAGTTCCGGAGAGCTATGGCTACACCTTC.

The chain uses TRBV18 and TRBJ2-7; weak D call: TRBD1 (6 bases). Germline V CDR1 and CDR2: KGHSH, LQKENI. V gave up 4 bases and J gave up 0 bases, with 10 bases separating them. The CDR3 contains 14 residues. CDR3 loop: CASSQGQLSYEQYV. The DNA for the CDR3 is TGTGCCAGCTCACAGGGACAACTCTCCTACGAGCAGTACGTC.

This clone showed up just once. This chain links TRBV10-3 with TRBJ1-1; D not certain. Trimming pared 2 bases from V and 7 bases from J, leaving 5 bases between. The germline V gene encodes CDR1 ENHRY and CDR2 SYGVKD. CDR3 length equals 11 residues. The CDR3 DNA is TGTGCCATCAGTGAGGGCCGTGAAGCTTTCTTT. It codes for CAISEGREAFF.

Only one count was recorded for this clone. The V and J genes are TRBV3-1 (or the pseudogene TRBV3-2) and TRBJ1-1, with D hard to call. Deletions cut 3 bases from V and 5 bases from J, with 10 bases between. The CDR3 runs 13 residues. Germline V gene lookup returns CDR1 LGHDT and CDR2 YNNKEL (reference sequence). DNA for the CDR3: TGTGCCAGCAGCCACTCGGCGGGGACTGAAGCTTTCTTT. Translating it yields CASSHSAGTEAFF.

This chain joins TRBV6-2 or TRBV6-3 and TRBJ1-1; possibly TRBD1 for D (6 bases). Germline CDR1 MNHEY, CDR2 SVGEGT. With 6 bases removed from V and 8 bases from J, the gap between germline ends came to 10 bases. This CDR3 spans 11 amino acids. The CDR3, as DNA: TGTGCCAGCAGCCGGACAGCGGAAGCTTTCTTT. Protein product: CASSRTAEAFF.

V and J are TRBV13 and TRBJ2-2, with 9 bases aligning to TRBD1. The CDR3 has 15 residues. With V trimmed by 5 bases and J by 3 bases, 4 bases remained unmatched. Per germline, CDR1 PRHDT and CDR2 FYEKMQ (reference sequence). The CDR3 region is CASSLGTGYTGELFF. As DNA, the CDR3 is TGTGCCAGCAGCCTCGGGACAGGGTACACCGGGGAGCTGTTTTTT.

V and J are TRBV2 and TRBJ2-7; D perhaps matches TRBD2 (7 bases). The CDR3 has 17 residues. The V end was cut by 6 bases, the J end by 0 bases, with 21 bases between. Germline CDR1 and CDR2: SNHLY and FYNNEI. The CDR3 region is CASSRTEGGASSYEQYV. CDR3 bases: TGTGCCAGCAGCCGTACGGAGGGGGGGGCGAGCTCCTACGAGCAGTACGTC.

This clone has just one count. The DNA of the CDR3 is TGTGCCCAATCCCAGGGTGGCGAGCAGTTCTTC. It yields the protein CAQSQGGEQFF. This chain connects TRBV30 to TRBJ2-1; D might be TRBD1 (5 bases). Germline lookup yields CDR1 GTSNPN and CDR2 SVGIG (reference sequence). The ends were cut back, 8 bases at V and 10 bases at J, with 15 bases in the middle. This CDR3 has 11 amino acids.

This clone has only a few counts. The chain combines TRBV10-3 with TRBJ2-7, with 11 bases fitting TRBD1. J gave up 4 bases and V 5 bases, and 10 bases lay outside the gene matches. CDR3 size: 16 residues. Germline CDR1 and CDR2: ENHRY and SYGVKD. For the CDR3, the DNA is TGTGCCATCAGTCAATTCGGACAGGGGGCCCAGTACGAGCAGTACTTC. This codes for CAISQFGQGAQYEQYF.

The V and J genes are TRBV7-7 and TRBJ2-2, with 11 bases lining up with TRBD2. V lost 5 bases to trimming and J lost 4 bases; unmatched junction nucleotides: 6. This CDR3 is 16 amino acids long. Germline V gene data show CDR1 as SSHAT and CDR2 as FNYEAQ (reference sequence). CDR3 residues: CASSPVTSGATGELFF. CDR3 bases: TGTGCCAGCAGCCCGGTGACTAGCGGGGCCACCGGGGAGCTGTTTTTT.

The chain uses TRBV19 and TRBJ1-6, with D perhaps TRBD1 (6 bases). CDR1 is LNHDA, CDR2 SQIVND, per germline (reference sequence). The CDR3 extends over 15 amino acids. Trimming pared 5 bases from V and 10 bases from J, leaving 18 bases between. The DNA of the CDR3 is TGTGCCAGTAGTCCCGGGTTGACAGGCCGATCACCCCTCCACTTT. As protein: CASSPGLTGRSPLHF.

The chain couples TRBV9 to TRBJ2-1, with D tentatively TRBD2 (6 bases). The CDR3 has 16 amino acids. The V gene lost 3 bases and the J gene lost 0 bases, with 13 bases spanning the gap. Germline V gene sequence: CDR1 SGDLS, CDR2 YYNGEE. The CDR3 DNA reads TGTGCCAGCAGCGGGTCCGGGCGGGGCTCCTACAATGAGCAGTTCTTC. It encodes CASSGSGRGSYNEQFF.

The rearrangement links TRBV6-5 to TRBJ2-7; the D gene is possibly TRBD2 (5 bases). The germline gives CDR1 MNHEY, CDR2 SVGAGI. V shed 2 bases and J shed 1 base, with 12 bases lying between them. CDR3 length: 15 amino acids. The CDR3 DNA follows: TGTGCCAGCAGTTACGGGAGTCCTCGTTCCTACGAGCAGTACTTC. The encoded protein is CASSYGSPRSYEQYF.

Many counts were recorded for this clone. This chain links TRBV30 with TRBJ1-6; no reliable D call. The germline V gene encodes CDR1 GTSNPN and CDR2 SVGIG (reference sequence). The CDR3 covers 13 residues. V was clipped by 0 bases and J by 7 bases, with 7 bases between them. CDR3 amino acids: CAWSVVRNSPLHF. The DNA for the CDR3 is TGTGCCTGGAGTGTAGTCAGGAATTCACCCCTCCACTTT. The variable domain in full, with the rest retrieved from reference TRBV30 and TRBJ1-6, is SQTIHQWPATLVQPVGSPLSLECTVEGTSNPNLYWYRQAAGRGLQLLFYSVGIGQISSEVPQNLSASRPQDRQFILSSKKLLLSDSGFYLCAWSVVRNSPLHFGNGTRLTVT.

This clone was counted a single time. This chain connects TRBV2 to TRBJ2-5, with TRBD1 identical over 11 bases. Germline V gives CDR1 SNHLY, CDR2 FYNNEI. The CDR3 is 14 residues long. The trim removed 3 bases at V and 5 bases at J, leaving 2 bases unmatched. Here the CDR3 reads CASSDRDRGETQYF. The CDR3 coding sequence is TGTGCCAGCAGTGATCGGGACAGGGGGGAGACCCAGTACTTC. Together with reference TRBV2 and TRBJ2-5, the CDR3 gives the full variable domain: EPEVTQTPSHQVTQMGQEVILRCVPISNHLYFYWYRQILGQKVEFLVSFYNNEISEKSEIFDDQFSVERPDGSNFTLKIRSTKLEDSAMYFCASSDRDRGETQYFGPGTRLLVL.

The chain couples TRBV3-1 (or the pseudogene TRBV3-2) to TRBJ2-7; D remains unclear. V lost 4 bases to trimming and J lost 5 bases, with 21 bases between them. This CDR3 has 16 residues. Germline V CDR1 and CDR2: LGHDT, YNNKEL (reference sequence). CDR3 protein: CASSRDPGSPTDEQYV. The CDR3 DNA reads TGTGCCAGCAGCCGAGATCCAGGTTCCCCTACCGACGAGCAGTACGTC.

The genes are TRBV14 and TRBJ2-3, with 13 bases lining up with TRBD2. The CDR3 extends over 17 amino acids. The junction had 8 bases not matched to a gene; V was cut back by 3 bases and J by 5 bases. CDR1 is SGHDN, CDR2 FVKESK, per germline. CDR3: CASSHGRLAGGQDTQYF. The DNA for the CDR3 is TGTGCCAGCAGCCACGGTAGACTAGCGGGGGGCCAAGATACGCAGTATTTT.

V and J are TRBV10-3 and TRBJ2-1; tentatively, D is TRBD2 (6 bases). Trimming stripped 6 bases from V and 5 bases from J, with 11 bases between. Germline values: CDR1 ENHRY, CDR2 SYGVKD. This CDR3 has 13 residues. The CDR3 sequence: CAISRDFNNEQFF. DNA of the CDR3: TGTGCCATCAGCAGGGACTTTAACAATGAGCAGTTCTTC.

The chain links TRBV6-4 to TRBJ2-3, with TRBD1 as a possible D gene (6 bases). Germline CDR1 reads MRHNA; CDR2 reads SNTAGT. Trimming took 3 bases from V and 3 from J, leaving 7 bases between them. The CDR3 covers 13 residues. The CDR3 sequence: CASSEGATDTQYF. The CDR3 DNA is TGTGCCAGCAGTGAGGGGGCAACAGATACGCAGTATTTT.

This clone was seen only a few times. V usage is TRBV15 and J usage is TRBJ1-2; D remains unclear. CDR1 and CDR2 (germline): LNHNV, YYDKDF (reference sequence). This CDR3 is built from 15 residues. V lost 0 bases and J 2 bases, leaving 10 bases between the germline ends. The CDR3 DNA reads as TGTGCCACCAGCAGAGATCTTGGTGAGAACTATGGCTACACCTTC. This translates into CATSRDLGENYGYTF.

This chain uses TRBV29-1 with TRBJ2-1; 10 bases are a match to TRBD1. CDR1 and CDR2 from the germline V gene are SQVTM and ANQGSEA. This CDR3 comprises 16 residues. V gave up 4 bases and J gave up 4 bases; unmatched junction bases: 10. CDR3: CSVGGRQGAGYNEQFF. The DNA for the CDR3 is TGCAGCGTTGGAGGGCGACAGGGGGCAGGGTACAATGAGCAGTTCTTC.

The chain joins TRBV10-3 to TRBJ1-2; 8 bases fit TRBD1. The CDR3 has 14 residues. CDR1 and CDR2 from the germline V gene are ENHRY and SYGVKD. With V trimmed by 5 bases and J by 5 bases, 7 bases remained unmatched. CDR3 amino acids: CAISLEQGGYGYTF. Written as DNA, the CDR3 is TGTGCCATCAGTCTTGAACAGGGGGGGTATGGCTACACCTTC.

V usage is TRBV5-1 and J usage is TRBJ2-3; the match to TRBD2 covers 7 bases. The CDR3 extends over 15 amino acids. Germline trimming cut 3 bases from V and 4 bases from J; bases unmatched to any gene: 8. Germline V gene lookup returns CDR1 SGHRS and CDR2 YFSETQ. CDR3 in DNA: TGCGCCAGCAGCTCGGGCCGTCGGGGGGCAGATACGCAGTATTTT. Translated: CASSSGRRGADTQYF.

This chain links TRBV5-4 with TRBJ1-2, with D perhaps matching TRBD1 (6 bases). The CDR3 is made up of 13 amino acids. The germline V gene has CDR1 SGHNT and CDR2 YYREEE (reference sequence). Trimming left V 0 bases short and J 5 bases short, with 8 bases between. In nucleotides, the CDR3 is TGTGCCAGCAGCTTGGGACAGGAATATGGCTACACCTTC. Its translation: CASSLGQEYGYTF. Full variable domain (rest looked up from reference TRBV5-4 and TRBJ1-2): ETGVTQSPTHLIKTRGQQVTLRCSSQSGHNTVSWYQQALGQGPQFIFQYYREEENGRGNFPPRFSGLQFPNYSSELNVNALELDDSALYLCASSLGQEYGYTFGSGTRLTVV.

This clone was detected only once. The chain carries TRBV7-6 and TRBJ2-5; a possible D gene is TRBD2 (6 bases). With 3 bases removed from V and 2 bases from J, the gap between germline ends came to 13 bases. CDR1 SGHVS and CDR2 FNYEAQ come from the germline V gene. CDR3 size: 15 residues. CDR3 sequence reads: CASSLGRGIQETQYF. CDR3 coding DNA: TGTGCCAGCAGCTTGGGCCGGGGGATACAAGAGACCCAGTACTTC.